These T cell receptor beta chains were read from a single sample in a study of beta chain features in type 1 diabetes. Only in-frame clones appear in the TCRdb table, and some are missing; sequencing was by immunoSEQ multiplex PCR. Here the sample spans hundreds of thousands of clones, 13% to 15% being singletons. Sequencing was performed on naive CD4+ T cells from blood. The receptors come from a man younger than 40 with type 1 diabetes. The conserved cysteine and the conserved F or W are not part of the CDR3 here. Only part of the rows carry a size: once, few, many, or a class if the clone is expanded.

V gene,CDR3 length,J gene,clone size,CDR3 protein
TRBV7-2,13,TRBJ2-1,NA,ASSSDRGSYNEQF
TRBV7-9,12,TRBJ2-7,NA,ASSPTSGEAEQY
TRBV9,12,TRBJ2-7,NA,ASSNSRGSYEQY
TRBV28,13,TRBJ2-2,few,ASSVPGLATGELF
TRBV6-1,13,TRBJ1-1,few,ASSTRWRGNTEAF
TRBV7-9,14,TRBJ2-1,NA,ASSPLGLARANEQF
TRBV14,10,TRBJ2-5,few,ASSQSGETQY
TRBV25-1,14,TRBJ1-3,few,ASSESFSGSGNTIY
TRBV5-4,14,TRBJ2-1,NA,ASVFAVAGEFNEQF
TRBV5-6,14,TRBJ1-2,few,ASSSGTSVPHYGYT
TRBV7-3,11,TRBJ2-1,few,ASSFDTYNEQF
TRBV28,10,TRBJ1-2,NA,ASSRGWSGYT
TRBV5-1,12,TRBJ2-5,few,ASSYGQGGETQY
TRBV7-9,12,TRBJ1-1,few,ASSPGQARPEAF
TRBV9,14,TRBJ2-5,few,ASSARSGRGQETQY
TRBV6-5,11,TRBJ1-1,few,ASWSTTHTEAF
TRBV28,15,TRBJ2-1,once,ASSPPSPRPTLAEGF
TRBV28,16,TRBJ2-7,few,ASSLLGNGGGRSYEQY
TRBV7-3,9,TRBJ2-1,few,ASSSSDEQF
TRBV2,12,TRBJ1-1,few,ASSEGAGATEAF
TRBV30,10,TRBJ2-3,NA,AWSEGADTQY
TRBV29-1,10,TRBJ1-3,NA,SVVVSGNTIY
TRBV7-3,12,TRBJ2-1,NA,ASSLDSVYNEQF
TRBV29-1,11,TRBJ2-7,few,SVGTGQSYEQY